A selection of T cell receptor beta chains follows, all from one sample in a study of graft-versus-host responses after intestinal transplantation. Sequenced by immunoSEQ multiplex PCR; TCRdb stores in-frame clones only, minus some. Of 55,000 to 65,000 clones listed, approximately 94% are singletons. What these receptors recognize is not known. The sample consisted of unstimulated CD4+ T cells sorted from spleen or lymph node cells, taken before transplant. The receptor set was obtained from a human donor who was the organ donor for an intestinal transplant. Both conserved end residues are trimmed from each CDR3.

CDR3 protein: ASSLLAGGGETQY
V gene: TRBV5-4
CDR3 length: 13
J gene: TRBJ2-5

CDR3 protein: ASSVLGAGANVLT
V gene: TRBV9
CDR3 length: 13
J gene: TRBJ2-6

CDR3 protein: ASSPITGTENEAF
V gene: TRBV18
CDR3 length: 13
J gene: TRBJ1-1

CDR3 protein: ASSLETGMVREKLF
V gene: TRBV7-2
CDR3 length: 14
J gene: TRBJ1-4

CDR3 protein: SAGSVDT
V gene: TRBV20-1
CDR3 length: 7
J gene: TRBJ1-2

CDR3 protein: AWSALGAGAGQPQH
V gene: TRBV30
CDR3 length: 14
J gene: TRBJ1-5

CDR3 protein: SAPPPYT
V gene: TRBV20-1
CDR3 length: 7
J gene: TRBJ1-2

CDR3 protein: ASSPTSTNEKLF
V gene: TRBV18
CDR3 length: 12
J gene: TRBJ1-4

CDR3 protein: ASSRTRRYNEQF
V gene: TRBV4-3
CDR3 length: 12
J gene: TRBJ2-1

CDR3 protein: ASSLDPRTYYGYT
V gene: TRBV5-6
CDR3 length: 13
J gene: TRBJ1-2

CDR3 protein: ASSMGQGNNEQF
V gene: TRBV19
CDR3 length: 12
J gene: TRBJ2-1

CDR3 protein: ASSRALSDYYEQY
V gene: TRBV18
CDR3 length: 13
J gene: TRBJ2-7

CDR3 protein: ASSPRTSGGYEQY
V gene: TRBV7-9
CDR3 length: 13
J gene: TRBJ2-7

CDR3 protein: ASSSARGYFSYEQY
V gene: TRBV28
CDR3 length: 14
J gene: TRBJ2-7

CDR3 protein: ASSQVSPSCEWYEQY
V gene: TRBV4-3
CDR3 length: 15
J gene: TRBJ2-7

CDR3 protein: ASSLGPNEQF
V gene: TRBV5-4
CDR3 length: 10
J gene: TRBJ2-1

CDR3 protein: ASSFLLAGLKNTEAF
V gene: TRBV5-4
CDR3 length: 15
J gene: TRBJ1-1

CDR3 protein: ASSEATRFPNSNQPQH
V gene: TRBV10-1
CDR3 length: 16
J gene: TRBJ1-5

CDR3 protein: ATSRGGYNQPQH
V gene: TRBV15
CDR3 length: 12
J gene: TRBJ1-5

CDR3 protein: ATSRKDRGTYNSPLH
V gene: TRBV15
CDR3 length: 15
J gene: TRBJ1-6

CDR3 protein: ASSLRGLSTDTQY
V gene: TRBV11-2
CDR3 length: 13
J gene: TRBJ2-3

CDR3 protein: ASSLGLGWGVEGYT
V gene: TRBV7-2
CDR3 length: 14
J gene: TRBJ1-2

CDR3 protein: ASSIRTGLGDEQF
V gene: TRBV19
CDR3 length: 13
J gene: TRBJ2-1

CDR3 protein: AWSDPKASGTGELF
V gene: TRBV30
CDR3 length: 14
J gene: TRBJ2-2

CDR3 protein: ASSLYFTVLGYEQY
V gene: TRBV5-1
CDR3 length: 14
J gene: TRBJ2-7

CDR3 protein: ASSPIGGAVGELF
V gene: TRBV4-1
CDR3 length: 13
J gene: TRBJ2-2